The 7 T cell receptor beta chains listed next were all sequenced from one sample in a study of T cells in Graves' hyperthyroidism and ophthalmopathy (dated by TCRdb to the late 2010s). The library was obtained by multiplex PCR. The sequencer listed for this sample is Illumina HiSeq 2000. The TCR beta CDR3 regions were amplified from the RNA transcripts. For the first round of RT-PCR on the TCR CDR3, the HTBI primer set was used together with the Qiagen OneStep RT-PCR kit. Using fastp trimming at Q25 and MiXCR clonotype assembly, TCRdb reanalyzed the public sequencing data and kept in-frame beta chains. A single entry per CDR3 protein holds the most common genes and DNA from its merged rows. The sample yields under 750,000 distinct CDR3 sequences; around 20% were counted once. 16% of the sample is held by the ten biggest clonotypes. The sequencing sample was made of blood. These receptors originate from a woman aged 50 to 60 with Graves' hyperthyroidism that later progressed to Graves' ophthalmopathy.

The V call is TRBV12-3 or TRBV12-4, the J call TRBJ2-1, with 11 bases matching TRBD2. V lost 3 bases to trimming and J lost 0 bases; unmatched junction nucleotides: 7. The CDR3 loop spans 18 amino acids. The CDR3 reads CASSFYSGGVSSYNEQFF. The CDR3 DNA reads TGTGCCAGCAGTTTTTATAGCGGGGGGGTTAGCTCCTACAATGAGCAGTTCTTC.

The CDR3 here is CASSPRDRLTNYGYTF. CDR3 sequence (DNA): TGTGCCAGCAGTCCAAGGGACAGATTAACTAACTATGGCTACACCTTC. V and J are TRBV12-3 or TRBV12-4 and TRBJ1-2; the match to TRBD1 covers 7 bases. The CDR3 totals 16 residues. The V and J ends lost 5 bases and 0 bases, in that order; junction bases with no gene match: 9.

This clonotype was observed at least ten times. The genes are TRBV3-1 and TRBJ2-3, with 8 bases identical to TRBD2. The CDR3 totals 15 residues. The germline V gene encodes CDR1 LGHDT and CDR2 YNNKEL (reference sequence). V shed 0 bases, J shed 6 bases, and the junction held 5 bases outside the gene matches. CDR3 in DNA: TGTGCCAGCAGCCAAGATGCGGGGGGTAGCGATACGCAGTATTTT. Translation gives CASSQDAGGSDTQYF.

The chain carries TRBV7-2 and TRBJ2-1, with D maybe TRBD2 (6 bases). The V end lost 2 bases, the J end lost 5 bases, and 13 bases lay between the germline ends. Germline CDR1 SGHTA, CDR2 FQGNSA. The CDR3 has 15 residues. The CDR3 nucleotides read TGTGCCAGCAGCTTAAGCCTAGCGCGTAACAATGAGCAGTTCTTC. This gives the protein CASSLSLARNNEQFF.

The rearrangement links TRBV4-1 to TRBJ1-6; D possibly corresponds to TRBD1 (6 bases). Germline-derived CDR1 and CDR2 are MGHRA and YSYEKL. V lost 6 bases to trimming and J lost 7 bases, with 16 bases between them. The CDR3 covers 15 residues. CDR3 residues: CASRLAGDRNSPLHF. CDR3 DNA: TGCGCCAGCAGACTTGCAGGGGATCGGAATTCACCCCTCCACTTT.

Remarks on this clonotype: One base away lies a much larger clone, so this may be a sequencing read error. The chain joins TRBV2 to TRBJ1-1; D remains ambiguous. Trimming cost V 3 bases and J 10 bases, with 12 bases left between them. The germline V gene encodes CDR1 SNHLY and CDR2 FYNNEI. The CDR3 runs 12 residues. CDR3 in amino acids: CASSEAWLGAFF. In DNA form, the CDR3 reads TGTGCCAGCAGTGAGGCCTGGTTGGGAGCTTTCTTT.

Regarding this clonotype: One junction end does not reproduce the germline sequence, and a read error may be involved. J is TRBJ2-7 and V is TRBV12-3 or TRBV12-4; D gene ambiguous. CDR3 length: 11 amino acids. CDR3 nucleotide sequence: TGTGCCGGCAGTCTTACCTACGAGCAGTACTTC. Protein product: CAGSLTYEQYF.